The clone carrying this TCR beta chain appeared once. This sample was taken from a study of blood T cell repertoires in COVID-19. Study-level information: Both acute and convalescent COVID-19 samples were obtained from the United States, Italy and Spain. In each case, the material was cDNA or gDNA derived from T cells, B-cell-depleted T cells, or PBMCs.

V was shortened by 3 bases and J by 0 bases, with 12 bases between the two germline ends. The germline CDR1 and CDR2 sequences are DFQATT and SNEGSKA (reference sequence). The length of the CDR3 is 15 residues. Libraries were prepared by immunoSEQ multiplex PCR; TCRdb keeps only in-frame clonotypes and omits some of them. The data hold around 110,000 clones, with 70% to 85% observed a single time. This chain joins TRBV20-1 and TRBJ1-5, with TRBD1 as a possible D gene (6 bases). The source material was peripheral blood. The TCR comes from a man in his 70s with active or convalescent COVID-19. The CDR3 reads CSASAAGDSNQPQHF. As DNA, the CDR3 is TGCAGTGCTAGTGCGGCAGGGGATAGCAATCAGCCCCAGCATTTT.